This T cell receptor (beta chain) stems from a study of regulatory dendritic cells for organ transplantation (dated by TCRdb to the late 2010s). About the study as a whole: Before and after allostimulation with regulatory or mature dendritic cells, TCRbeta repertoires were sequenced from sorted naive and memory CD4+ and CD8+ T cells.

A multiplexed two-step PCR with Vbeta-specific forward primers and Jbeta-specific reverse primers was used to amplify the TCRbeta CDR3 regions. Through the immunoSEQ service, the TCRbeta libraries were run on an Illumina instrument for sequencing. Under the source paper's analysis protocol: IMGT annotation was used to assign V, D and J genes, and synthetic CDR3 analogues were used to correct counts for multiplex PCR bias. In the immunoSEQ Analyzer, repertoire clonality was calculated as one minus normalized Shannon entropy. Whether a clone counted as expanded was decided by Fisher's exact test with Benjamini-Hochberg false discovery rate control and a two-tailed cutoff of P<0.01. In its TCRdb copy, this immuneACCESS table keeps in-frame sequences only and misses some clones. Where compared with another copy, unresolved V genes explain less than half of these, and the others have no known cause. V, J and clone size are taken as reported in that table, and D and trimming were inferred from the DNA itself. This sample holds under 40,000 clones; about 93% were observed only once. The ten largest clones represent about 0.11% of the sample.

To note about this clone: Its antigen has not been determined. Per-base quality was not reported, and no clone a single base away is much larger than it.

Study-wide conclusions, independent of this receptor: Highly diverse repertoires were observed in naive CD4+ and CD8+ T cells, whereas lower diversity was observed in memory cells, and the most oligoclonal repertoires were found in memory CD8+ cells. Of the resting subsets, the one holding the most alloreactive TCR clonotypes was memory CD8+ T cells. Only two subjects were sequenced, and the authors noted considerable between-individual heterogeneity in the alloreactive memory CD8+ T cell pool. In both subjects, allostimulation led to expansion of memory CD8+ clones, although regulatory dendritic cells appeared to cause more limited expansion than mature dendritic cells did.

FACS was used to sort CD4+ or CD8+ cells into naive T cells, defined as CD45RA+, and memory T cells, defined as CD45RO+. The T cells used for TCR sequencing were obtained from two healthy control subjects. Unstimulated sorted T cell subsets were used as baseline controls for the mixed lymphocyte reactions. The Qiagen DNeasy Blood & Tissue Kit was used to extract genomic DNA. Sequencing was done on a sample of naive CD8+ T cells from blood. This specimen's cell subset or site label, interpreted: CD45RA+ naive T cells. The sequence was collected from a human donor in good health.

The CDR3 reads as follows: CASRGRGESYEQYF. The bases read TGTGCCAGCCGGGGCAGGGGCGAGTCCTACGAGCAGTACTTC. The rearrangement combines TRBV28 with TRBJ2-7; TRBD1 is a possible D gene, resting on 6 matching bases. According to the germline V gene, CDR1 reads MDHEN and CDR2 reads SYDVKM. Including the terminal cysteine and phenylalanine, the CDR3 comprises 14 residues. Kept here is only the CDR3 DNA, which spans 42 bases and is read in frame from base 1. V lost 8 bases and J lost 1 base; the stretch between them is 15 bases long. The full variable domain, completed from the reference TRBV28 and TRBJ2-7 proteins outside the CDR3, reads DVKVTQSSRYLVKRTGEKVFLECVQDMDHENMFWYRQDPGLGLRLIYFSYDVKMKEKGDIPEGYSVSREKKERFSLILESASTNQTSMYLCASRGRGESYEQYFGPGTRLTVT.